Listed below are T cell receptor beta chains from one sample, sequenced in a study of blood T cell repertoires in COVID-19. Sequencing used immunoSEQ multiplex PCR; TCRdb keeps in-frame clones, though not all of them. Of about 74,000 clones in the sample, roughly nine tenths were seen once. Sequences were obtained from peripheral blood. The source is a man aged 45-65 years with acute or convalescent COVID-19. The conserved cysteine and the conserved F or W are not part of the CDR3 here. Fields, in order: D gene, J gene, V gene, CDR3 protein. A D gene is named only where the DNA matches it firmly.

. TRBJ1-1 TRBV5-4 ASSHPGGARLRGAEAF
. TRBJ1-2 TRBV5-1 ASKEALNYGYT
. TRBJ2-1 TRBV2 AGGAAYNEQF
TRBD2 TRBJ2-2 TRBV5-1 ASSDGLAGGTNTGELF
TRBD1 TRBJ2-5 TRBV28 ASSLQGALETQY
TRBD2 TRBJ2-1 TRBV28 ASSPGLVGYNEQF
TRBD1 TRBJ1-5 TRBV28 ASSSALRGLVEPQH
TRBD2 TRBJ2-2 TRBV9 ASSSLTSGSLGELF
TRBD2 TRBJ2-1 TRBV3-1/TRBV3-2 ASSQGLAAYNEQF
TRBD1 TRBJ2-1 TRBV6-2/TRBV6-3 ASNPGTGIHNEQF
TRBD2 TRBJ2-3 TRBV9 ASSVVAGGQADTQY
TRBD1 TRBJ1-2 TRBV28 ASSSGTGRNYGYT
. TRBJ1-5 TRBV6-2/TRBV6-3 ASSYSGTLSNQPQH
. TRBJ2-2 TRBV4-3 ASSQADWNTGELF
TRBD2 TRBJ2-1 TRBV12-3/TRBV12-4 ASLGTRVNEQF
TRBD1 TRBJ2-1 TRBV9 ASSVAGTGYEQF
TRBD2 TRBJ2-2 TRBV7-3 ASSLLGGRWNTGELF
. TRBJ2-7 TRBV7-2 ASSLEDFFEQY